This T cell receptor (beta chain) was sequenced during a study of blood T cell repertoires in COVID-19. Study-wide background: From T cells, B-cell-depleted T cells, or PBMCs came the material, which was cDNA or gDNA.

TCRdb's table, derived via immunoSEQ multiplex PCR, lists solely in-frame clones and lacks some. The sample lists about 500,000 clones, roughly nine tenths occurring once. V lost 5 bases, J lost 2 bases, and 13 bases lay in between. This CDR3 spans 15 amino acids. Germline CDR1 LNHDA, CDR2 SQIVND (reference sequence). The sequenced sample was peripheral blood. The rearrangement joins TRBV19 to TRBJ1-3; possibly TRBD1 for D (5 bases). The source is a young man with COVID-19, enrolled during active disease. CDR3 sequence (DNA): TGTGCCAGTAGTCCGAATCCAGGGACTGGAAACACCATATATTTT. Its translation: CASSPNPGTGNTIYF.